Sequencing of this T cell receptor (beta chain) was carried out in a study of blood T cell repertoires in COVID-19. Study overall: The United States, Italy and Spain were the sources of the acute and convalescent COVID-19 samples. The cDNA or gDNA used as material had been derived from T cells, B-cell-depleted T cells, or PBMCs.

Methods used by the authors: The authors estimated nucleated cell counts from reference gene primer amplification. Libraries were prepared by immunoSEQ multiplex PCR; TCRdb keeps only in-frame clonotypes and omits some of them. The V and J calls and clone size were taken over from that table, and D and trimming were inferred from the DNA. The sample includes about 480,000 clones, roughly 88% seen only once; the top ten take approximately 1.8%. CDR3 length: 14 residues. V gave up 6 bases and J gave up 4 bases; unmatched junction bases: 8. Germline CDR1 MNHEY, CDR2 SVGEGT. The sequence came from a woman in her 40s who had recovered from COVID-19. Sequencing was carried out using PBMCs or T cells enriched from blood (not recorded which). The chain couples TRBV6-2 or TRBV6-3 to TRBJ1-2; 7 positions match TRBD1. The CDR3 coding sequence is TGTGCCAGCAGCAGGACAGGCCCGGTCTATGGCTACACCTTC. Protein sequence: CASSRTGPVYGYTF.